These T cell receptor beta chains were read from a single sample in a study of shared clonotypes between healthy human individuals. Sequencing used immunoSEQ multiplex PCR; TCRdb keeps in-frame clones, though not all of them. The table shows some 550,000 clones, with approximately 97% occurring only once. Source material: naive CD4+ T cells sorted from blood. These receptors came from a woman in her thirties in good health. CDR3s include the opening cysteine and the closing phenylalanine or tryptophan. The order of the fields is clone size, D gene, J gene, V gene, CDR3 protein, CDR3 DNA. A D gene is named only where the DNA matches it firmly. Size is stated for part of the rows, as once, few or many counts, or as a class when the clone is expanded.

NA | NA | TRBJ1-5 | TRBV7-2 | CASSPRGGANQPQHF | TGTGCCAGCAGCCCACGCGGGGGCGCAAATCAGCCCCAGCATTTT
NA | TRBD2 | TRBJ2-5 | TRBV14 | CASSPDVSGTWETQYF | TGTGCCAGCAGCCCCGATGTTAGCGGGACCTGGGAGACCCAGTACTTC
NA | NA | TRBJ2-7 | TRBV5-1 | CASSGGRNSYEQYF | TGCGCCAGCAGCGGCGGACGGAACTCCTACGAGCAGTACTTC
NA | TRBD1 | TRBJ2-2 | TRBV19 | CASSPWTGSMGGELFF | TGTGCCAGTAGTCCATGGACAGGGTCAATGGGCGGGGAGCTGTTTTTT
NA | TRBD2 | TRBJ2-1 | TRBV28 | CASNGGEYNEQFF | TGTGCCAGCAACGGGGGGGAGTACAATGAGCAGTTCTTC
NA | NA | TRBJ1-1 | TRBV28 | CASSSAAEAFF | TGTGCCAGCAGTTCGGCCGCTGAAGCTTTCTTT
NA | TRBD2 | TRBJ2-1 | TRBV5-1 | CASSPTSGSYNEQFF | TGCGCCAGCAGCCCGACTAGCGGTTCCTACAATGAGCAGTTCTTC
NA | NA | TRBJ2-3 | TRBV6-4 | CASSDRAELTDTQYF | TGTGCCAGCAGTGACCGAGCGGAACTCACAGATACGCAGTATTTT
once | NA | TRBJ2-3 | TRBV5-1 | CASSTMDRTTDTQYF | TGCGCCAGCAGCACCATGGACAGAACCACAGATACGCAGTATTTT
NA | NA | TRBJ2-3 | TRBV27 | CASSPTPPADPDTQYF | TGTGCCAGCAGTCCGACGCCCCCCGCGGATCCAGATACGCAGTATTTT
NA | NA | TRBJ2-1 | TRBV11-3 | CASSSLGTGADEQFF | TGTGCCAGCAGCAGCCTCGGGACTGGAGCGGATGAGCAGTTCTTC
NA | TRBD1 | TRBJ1-2 | TRBV28 | CASSRTGYGYTF | TGTGCCAGCAGTAGGACAGGCTATGGCTACACCTTC
NA | TRBD2 | TRBJ2-7 | TRBV5-1 | CASRPHFLAGGGEQYF | TGCGCCAGCAGACCTCACTTTTTAGCGGGAGGGGGCGAGCAGTACTTC
NA | NA | TRBJ2-3 | TRBV5-8 | CASATEVRGDTQYF | TGTGCCAGCGCGACGGAGGTCCGTGGGGATACGCAGTATTTT
NA | TRBD2 | TRBJ2-3 | TRBV6-5 | CASNPSGRAADTQYF | TGTGCCAGCAATCCTAGCGGGAGGGCCGCGGATACGCAGTATTTT
NA | NA | TRBJ1-1 | TRBV4-2 | CASSQPQNRNTEAFF | TGTGCCAGCAGCCAACCACAAAACAGGAACACTGAAGCTTTCTTT
once | NA | TRBJ2-3 | TRBV7-9 | CASSWDTDTQYF | TGTGCCAGCAGCTGGGACACAGATACGCAGTATTTT
NA | TRBD1 | TRBJ2-1 | TRBV2 | CASSAQGSSYNEQFF | TGTGCCAGCAGTGCACAGGGGAGCTCCTACAATGAGCAGTTCTTC
NA | NA | TRBJ1-5 | TRBV28 | CASSRRWGGNQPQHF | TGTGCCAGCAGCCGTCGATGGGGAGGCAATCAGCCCCAGCATTTT
NA | TRBD2 | TRBJ2-7 | TRBV28 | CASSGSGGPSYEQYF | TGTGCCAGCAGTGGTTCGGGAGGGCCCTCGTACGAGCAGTACTTC
NA | NA | TRBJ2-5 | TRBV7-9 | CASSLQGETQYF | TGTGCCAGCAGTCTGCAGGGTGAGACCCAGTACTTC
NA | TRBD1 | TRBJ2-3 | TRBV2 | CATSGTGRTDTQYF | TGTGCCACCTCCGGGACAGGGAGGACAGATACGCAGTATTTT
NA | NA | TRBJ2-7 | TRBV6-1 | CASSEQRVYEQYF | TGTGCCAGCAGTGAACAGAGGGTCTACGAGCAGTACTTC
NA | NA | TRBJ1-6 | TRBV28 | CASTLESRSPLHF | TGTGCCAGCACCTTGGAGTCCCGCTCACCCCTCCACTTT
NA | NA | TRBJ2-5 | TRBV7-9 | CASSLRRVGIETQYF | TGTGCCAGCAGCTTACGTCGGGTAGGGATAGAGACCCAGTACTTC
NA | NA | TRBJ1-4 | TRBV5-8 | CASSPGLSVEKLFF | TGTGCCAGCAGCCCAGGGCTCTCGGTTGAAAAACTGTTTTTT
NA | TRBD1 | TRBJ1-3 | TRBV5-1 | CASSQGQGARGNTIYF | TGCGCCAGCAGCCAAGGACAGGGGGCGCGGGGAAACACCATATATTTT
NA | NA | TRBJ2-7 | TRBV6-6 | CASRGGGSYEQYF | TGTGCCAGCAGGGGCGGTGGCTCCTACGAGCAGTACTTC
NA | TRBD2 | TRBJ2-5 | TRBV28 | CATSLYGLAGGGKGETQYF | TGTGCCACCTCACTATACGGACTAGCGGGAGGAGGGAAAGGGGAGACCCAGTACTTC